This entry lists 25 T cell receptor beta chains sequenced from one sample in a study of T cell responses to AZD1222 COVID-19 vaccine. Produced via immunoSEQ multiplex PCR; TCRdb's table is partial and in-frame only. The sample contains some 130,000 clones, 80% to 95% of which appear only once. The material sequenced was peripheral blood, taken on day 0 of AZD1222 vaccination. These receptors were collected from an adult in good health.

This clone was detected a few times. The chain employs TRBV25-1 and TRBJ1-6, with D uncertain. This CDR3 is built from 14 residues. With 6 bases removed from V and 9 bases from J, the gap between germline ends came to 15 bases. Looked up from germline, CDR1 is MGHDK and CDR2 is SYGVNS. CDR3 DNA sequence: TGTGCCAGCAGCCACAATGAGGAGGCTTCACCCCTCCACTTT. It specifies CASSHNEEASPLHF. The whole variable domain, remainder taken from reference TRBV25-1 and TRBJ1-6, is EADIYQTPRYLVIGTGKKITLECSQTMGHDKMYWYQQDPGMELHLIHYSYGVNSTEKGDLSSESTVSRIRTEHFPLTLESARPSHTSQYLCASSHNEEASPLHFGNGTRLTVT.

As to this clone: The sample holds other DNA sequences that translate to the same CDR3. The chain combines TRBV18 with TRBJ1-5, with D uncertain. The length of the CDR3 is 14 residues. Trimming left V 2 bases short and J 0 bases short, with 5 bases between. The germline gives CDR1 KGHSH, CDR2 LQKENI. CDR3 region: CASSPGNSNQPQHF. In DNA form, the CDR3 reads TGTGCCAGCTCACCAGGAAATAGCAATCAGCCCCAGCATTTT.

This chain uses TRBV14 with TRBJ2-2; D gene ambiguous. Germline CDR1 and CDR2: SGHDN and FVKESK. Trimming cost V 1 base and J 3 bases, with 12 bases left between them. CDR3 length equals 16 residues. CDR3 amino acids: CASSQVFPLDTGELFF. The CDR3 DNA follows: TGTGCCAGCAGCCAAGTTTTTCCCTTGGACACCGGGGAGCTGTTTTTT.

The chain links TRBV28 to TRBJ2-1; tentative D call: TRBD2 (6 bases). V gave up 5 bases and J gave up 4 bases, with 21 bases separating them. Looked up from germline, CDR1 is MDHEN and CDR2 is SYDVKM. CDR3 length: 17 amino acids. The chain's CDR3 is CASSIITPGTGYNEQFF. The CDR3 nucleotides are TGTGCCAGCAGTATAATTACCCCCGGGACTGGATACAATGAGCAGTTCTTC.

The chain couples TRBV10-3 to TRBJ2-1; D is ambiguous. The V end was cut by 11 bases, the J end by 3 bases, with 11 bases between. The CDR3 extends over 12 amino acids. CDR1 ENHRY and CDR2 SYGVKD come from the germline V gene. For the CDR3, the DNA is TGTGCCTCCGCCTCTGGCTACAATGAGCAGTTCTTC. Amino acids: CASASGYNEQFF.

The chain uses TRBV4-2 and TRBJ1-1; possibly TRBD1 for D (5 bases). Germline V gene sequence: CDR1 LGHNA, CDR2 YNFKEQ. The length of the CDR3 is 15 residues. V was shortened by 2 bases and J by 3 bases, with 13 bases between the two germline ends. This chain's CDR3 is CASSQQGGEDTEAFF. CDR3 DNA: TGTGCCAGCAGCCAACAGGGAGGGGAGGACACTGAAGCTTTCTTT.

The chain is built from TRBV19 and TRBJ2-5; 8 bases are a match to TRBD1. Trimming at V came to 7 bases and at J to 1 base, leaving 5 bases not matched to a gene. From germline, CDR1 is LNHDA and CDR2 SQIVND (reference sequence). The CDR3 has 14 residues. This CDR3 reads CASTLTGAQETQYF. The CDR3 DNA reads TGTGCCAGTACCCTGACAGGGGCCCAAGAGACCCAGTACTTC.

The genes are TRBV7-2 and TRBJ2-1; 11 bases align to TRBD2. The CDR3 extends over 17 amino acids. The V gene end was trimmed by 1 base and the J gene end by 8 bases; junction bases not matched to a gene: 10. Looked up from germline, CDR1 is SGHTA and CDR2 is FQGNSA. In nucleotides, the CDR3 is TGTGCCAGCAGCTTAGGGACTACTAGCGGGAGTAGGTATGAGCAGTTCTTC. Amino acids: CASSLGTTSGSRYEQFF.

For this clone: Other DNA sequences in this specimen translate into the identical CDR3. The chain recombines TRBV5-1 with TRBJ1-1; possibly TRBD1 for D (6 bases). V gave up 1 base and J gave up 4 bases, with 8 bases separating them. Germline loops: CDR1 SGHRS, CDR2 YFSETQ. This CDR3 spans 13 amino acids. For the CDR3, the DNA is TGCGCCAGCAGCTTGCGAGGGGGCACTGAAGCTTTCTTT. It encodes CASSLRGGTEAFF.

This clone was detected only once. This chain joins TRBV7-2 and TRBJ2-7, with D hard to call. Looked up from germline, CDR1 is SGHTA and CDR2 is FQGNSA. This CDR3 is built from 13 residues. Trimming cost V 5 bases and J 0 bases, with 8 bases left between them. The CDR3 sequence is CASSPNPSYEQYF. The CDR3 DNA sequence: TGTGCCAGCAGCCCTAACCCCTCCTACGAGCAGTACTTC.

The chain is built from TRBV30 and TRBJ2-3; 9 nucleotides align to TRBD1. The V and J ends lost 0 bases and 4 bases, in that order; junction bases with no gene match: 11. Germline V gene sequence: CDR1 GTSNPN, CDR2 SVGIG (reference sequence). The CDR3 is made up of 17 amino acids. CDR3 sequence reads: CAWSVQGASFRPDTQYF. The CDR3 coding sequence is TGTGCCTGGAGTGTACAGGGGGCGAGCTTTCGTCCAGATACGCAGTATTTT. Complete variable domain (other parts from reference TRBV30 and TRBJ2-3): SQTIHQWPATLVQPVGSPLSLECTVEGTSNPNLYWYRQAAGRGLQLLFYSVGIGQISSEVPQNLSASRPQDRQFILSSKKLLLSDSGFYLCAWSVQGASFRPDTQYFGPGTRLTVL.

This sequence joins TRBV28 and TRBJ2-7; weak D call: TRBD1 (6 bases). Trimming removed 7 bases at V and 3 bases at J, with 19 bases between. CDR3 length: 15 residues. CDR1 is MDHEN, CDR2 SYDVKM, per germline. The CDR3 loop reads CASTTASLTGYEQYF. The CDR3 nucleotides read TGTGCCAGCACCACGGCGTCCCTGACAGGCTACGAGCAGTACTTC.

Worth noting for this clone: Different DNA sequences within this sample yield the same CDR3. The V gene is TRBV3-1 (or the pseudogene TRBV3-2), the J gene TRBJ2-7, with D uncertain. CDR3 size: 11 residues. CDR1 and CDR2 from the germline V gene are LGHDT and YNNKEL (reference sequence). V was shortened by 2 bases and J by 3 bases, with 2 bases between the two germline ends. Written as DNA, the CDR3 is TGTGCCAGCAGCCAACTCTACGAGCAGTACTTC. As protein: CASSQLYEQYF.

The chain has TRBV5-1 and TRBJ2-5; 7 bases fit TRBD1. The J segment lost 1 base and the V segment lost 1 base, leaving 10 bases of the junction unmatched. This CDR3 region has 17 residues. CDR1 is SGHRS, CDR2 YFSETQ, per germline. CDR3 in amino acids: CASSLTTQTGPQETQYF. The CDR3 nucleotides read TGCGCCAGCAGCTTGACGACCCAGACAGGGCCCCAAGAGACCCAGTACTTC.

This chain joins TRBV28 and TRBJ2-2; weak D call: TRBD1 (5 bases). V gave up 5 bases and J gave up 4 bases, with 14 bases separating them. The CDR3 is 15 residues long. Germline lookup yields CDR1 MDHEN and CDR2 SYDVKM. The CDR3 here is CASSPADSPTGELFF. CDR3 sequence (DNA): TGTGCCAGCAGTCCCGCTGACAGCCCCACCGGGGAGCTGTTTTTT.

This clone was detected once. V is TRBV10-1 and J is TRBJ1-2; tentative D call: TRBD1 (5 bases). This CDR3 is built from 12 residues. V lost 11 bases to trimming and J lost 9 bases, with 19 bases between them. Germline lookup yields CDR1 WNHNN and CDR2 SYGVQD (reference sequence). CDR3 protein: CAVRRRGGSYTF. CDR3 coding DNA: TGCGCCGTAAGACGAAGGGGCGGAAGCTACACCTTC.

This chain uses TRBV7-9 with TRBJ2-2, with D perhaps TRBD2 (5 bases). Germline CDR1 reads SEHNR; CDR2 reads FQNEAQ (reference sequence). The CDR3 is made up of 15 amino acids. V lost 5 bases, J lost 4 bases, and 14 bases lay in between. CDR3 region: CASSVTSGITGELFF. CDR3 coding DNA: TGTGCCAGCAGCGTCACCTCCGGGATCACCGGGGAGCTGTTTTTT. Variable domain in full (rest from reference TRBV7-9 and TRBJ2-2): DTGVSQNPRHKITKRGQNVTFRCDPISEHNRLYWYRQTLGQGPEFLTYFQNEAQLEKSRLLSDRFSAERPKGSFSTLEIQRTEQGDSAMYLCASSVTSGITGELFFGEGSRLTVL.

For the CDR3, the DNA is TGTGCCAGCAGTTTAGCTTACCTGGGCGGGAGCTCCTACGAGCAGTACTTC. This gives the protein CASSLAYLGGSSYEQYF. This chain uses TRBV27 with TRBJ2-7; 7 bases match TRBD2. V dropped 2 bases and J dropped 0; count of bases not matched to a gene: 10. CDR1 and CDR2 (germline): MNHEY, SMNVEV (reference sequence). The CDR3 is made up of 17 amino acids.

CDR3 DNA sequence: TGTGCCAGCAGCCGGGGGACTAGCGGGATCAATGAGCAGTTCTTC. Amino acids: CASSRGTSGINEQFF. The chain combines TRBV3-1 (or the pseudogene TRBV3-2) with TRBJ2-1, with TRBD2 matching 13 bases. Per germline, CDR1 LGHDT and CDR2 YNNKEL (reference sequence). V shed 4 bases, J shed 6 bases, and the junction held 3 bases outside the gene matches. This CDR3 contains 15 residues.

The rearrangement joins TRBV11-1 to TRBJ1-1; D ambiguous. The CDR3 runs 14 residues. V lost 1 base and J 2 bases, leaving 8 bases between the germline ends. From germline, CDR1 is SGHAT and CDR2 FQDESV (reference sequence). The CDR3 reads CASSLVAPNTEAFF. Written as DNA, the CDR3 is TGTGCCAGCAGCTTAGTGGCGCCCAACACTGAAGCTTTCTTT.

The chain has TRBV7-2 and TRBJ1-5; D is undetermined. Trimming removed 1 base from V and 6 bases from J, with 13 bases in between. CDR3 size: 15 residues. Germline assignment: CDR1 SGHTA and CDR2 FQGNSA. The CDR3 nucleotides read TGTGCCAGCAGCTTAGTCGGTGGGGAGTTTCAGCCCCAGCATTTT. This codes for CASSLVGGEFQPQHF.

The rearrangement joins TRBV9 to TRBJ2-5; D may be TRBD1 (6 bases). CDR1 SGDLS and CDR2 YYNGEE come from the germline V gene. This CDR3 has 15 residues. V shed 7 bases and J shed 4 bases, with 20 bases lying between them. CDR3 residues: CASGQGNPVGETQYF. CDR3 bases: TGTGCCAGCGGCCAGGGGAATCCTGTGGGAGAGACCCAGTACTTC.

The chain combines TRBV15 with TRBJ1-1, with a possible D match to TRBD1 (5 bases). Trimming cost V 0 bases and J 2 bases, with 19 bases left between them. This CDR3 comprises 18 residues. Germline CDR1 is LNHNV and CDR2 is YYDKDF (reference sequence). The CDR3 reads CATSREIGRRRGNTEAFF. The CDR3 DNA reads TGTGCCACCAGCAGAGAGATTGGCAGGAGAAGGGGAAACACTGAAGCTTTCTTT.

The chain combines TRBV6-2 or TRBV6-3 with TRBJ2-1; D gene uncertain. This CDR3 has 12 amino acids. Deletions cut 0 bases from V and 9 bases from J, with 6 bases between. Germline CDR1 and CDR2: MNHEY and SVGEGT. The CDR3 DNA follows: TGTGCCAGCAGTTACTCGAGAGCTGAGCAGTTCTTC. Residues: CASSYSRAEQFF.

The chain has TRBV11-2 and TRBJ2-1; 7 positions match TRBD2. Trimming at V came to 5 bases and at J to 7 bases, leaving 14 bases not matched to a gene. Per the germline V gene, CDR1 is SGHAT and CDR2 is FQNNGV. CDR3 length equals 16 residues. In nucleotides, the CDR3 is TGTGCCAGCAGCGTTGGGGCGGGAGCTAGGATGAATGAGCAGTTCTTC. It yields the protein CASSVGAGARMNEQFF.